The 14 T cell receptor beta chains listed next were all sequenced from one sample in a study of OX40 agonist ivuxolimab in advanced cancers. Libraries were made using the immunoSEQ multiplex PCR assay. Here the immuneACCESS table is served through TCRdb, limited to in-frame sequences with V and J called. Missing clones are a known gap in these copies; in checked studies unresolved V genes cover under half, and the rest lacks a known reason. In all, the sample holds about 21,000 clones, and more than 70% of those were seen once. 35% to 40% of the sample is taken by the ten largest. Sequenced here: CD4+ or CD8+ T cells sorted from blood, sampled in a trial of the OX40 agonist ivuxolimab. Receptor source: an adult with an advanced solid tumor such as melanoma, head and neck, liver or kidney cancer.

The chain joins TRBV27 to TRBJ1-5; maybe TRBD1 (6 bases). The CDR3 consists of 15 residues. V lost 2 bases and J lost 0, with 8 bases in between. Germline V gives CDR1 MNHEY, CDR2 SMNVEV (reference sequence). The CDR3 here is CASSLQGYSNQPQHF. The CDR3 bases are TGTGCCAGCAGTTTACAGGGGTATAGCAATCAGCCCCAGCATTTT.

The rearrangement uses TRBV4-1 and TRBJ2-2; D is unresolved. CDR3 length: 13 residues. The germline gives CDR1 MGHRA, CDR2 YSYEKL. With 1 base removed from V and 6 bases from J, the gap between germline ends came to 6 bases. CDR3 in amino acids: CASSQVVSGELFF. Written as DNA, the CDR3 is TGCGCCAGCAGCCAAGTAGTTTCCGGGGAGCTGTTTTTT.

This chain connects TRBV2 to TRBJ2-6; tentative D call: TRBD1 (6 bases). The CDR3 has 17 residues. Germline V CDR1 and CDR2: SNHLY, FYNNEI. V shed 8 bases and J shed 2 bases, with 19 bases lying between them. This CDR3 is CASLSRDTATGANVLTF. The CDR3 nucleotides are TGTGCCAGCCTCAGCCGGGACACCGCTACTGGGGCCAACGTCCTGACTTTC.

The chain carries TRBV10-2 and TRBJ2-2, with unresolved D. V gave up 7 bases and J gave up 4 bases, with 13 bases separating them. CDR3 length equals 14 residues. Germline V gene sequence: CDR1 WSHSY, CDR2 SAAADI. The CDR3: CASKWGHPTGELFF. CDR3 nucleotides: TGCGCCAGCAAGTGGGGTCACCCCACCGGGGAGCTGTTTTTT.

The V and J genes are TRBV11-2 and TRBJ2-3; D might be TRBD2 (5 bases). Germline V gives CDR1 SGHAT, CDR2 FQNNGV. The CDR3 contains 18 residues. Trimming took off 0 bases at V and 7 bases at J, with 23 bases between the two ends. CDR3 nucleotide sequence: TGTGCCAGCAGCTTAGATCCGGGAACCTTTTTGGAAACGAATACGCAGTATTTT. Amino acid sequence: CASSLDPGTFLETNTQYF.

This clone was seen only once. The gene calls are TRBV2 and TRBJ2-7; TRBD1 might be the D (5 bases). With 4 bases removed from V and 3 bases from J, the gap between germline ends came to 19 bases. In germline, CDR1 is SNHLY, CDR2 FYNNEI. This CDR3 contains 16 residues. The CDR3 here is CASSGAPLGPLYEQYF. As DNA, the CDR3 is TGTGCCAGCAGTGGGGCCCCGCTGGGGCCTCTCTACGAGCAGTACTTC.

V usage is TRBV13 and J usage is TRBJ2-7, with D perhaps matching TRBD2 (6 bases). The CDR3 is 15 residues long. Between the trimmed V and J ends, which lost 3 bases and 2 bases, there was a span of 14 bases. Germline V gene sequence: CDR1 PRHDT, CDR2 FYEKMQ (reference sequence). CDR3 DNA: TGTGCCAGCAGCTTTTCGTCTAGCGTACCCTACGAGCAGTACTTC. Residues: CASSFSSSVPYEQYF.

The chain couples TRBV15 to TRBJ1-1, with 7 bases aligning to TRBD1. Germline V gene lookup returns CDR1 LNHNV and CDR2 YYDKDF (reference sequence). The CDR3 spans 13 residues. Losses at the gene ends were 9 bases for V and 1 base for J; bases not matched to a gene: 5. The CDR3 protein is CATGGTGNTEAFF. CDR3 sequence (DNA): TGTGCCACAGGGGGCACGGGGAACACTGAAGCTTTCTTT.

With regard to this clone: Other DNA sequences within the sample encode an identical CDR3. The gene calls are TRBV14 and TRBJ2-1; 7 positions match TRBD2. With V trimmed by 1 base and J by 9 bases, 3 bases remained unmatched. In germline, CDR1 is SGHDN, CDR2 FVKESK. The CDR3 is 13 residues long. CDR3 bases: TGTGCCAGCAGCCAAGTAGCGGGCAGTGAGCAGTTCTTC. Protein product: CASSQVAGSEQFF. Filled out from reference TRBV14 and TRBJ2-1, the complete variable domain reads EAGVTQFPSHSVIEKGQTVTLRCDPISGHDNLYWYRRVMGKEIKFLLHFVKESKQDESGMPNNRFLAERTGGTYSTLKVQPAELEDSGVYFCASSQVAGSEQFFGPGTRLTVL.

This clone appeared once. The V and J genes are TRBV6-1 and TRBJ1-6, with D perhaps matching TRBD1 (6 bases). This CDR3 region has 12 residues. Germline CDR1 is MNHNS and CDR2 is SASEGT. With 11 bases removed from V and 8 bases from J, the gap between germline ends came to 13 bases. This chain's CDR3 is CASFSGDSPLHF. CDR3 bases: TGTGCCTCCTTTTCAGGGGATTCACCCCTCCACTTT.

This chain uses TRBV28 with TRBJ2-7; 7 nucleotides line up with TRBD1. Trimming took 1 base from V and 4 from J; bases not matched to a gene: 4. The CDR3 runs 14 residues. Germline CDR1 is MDHEN and CDR2 is SYDVKM. The DNA for the CDR3 is TGTGCCAGCAGTTTATCACAGGGGTCTTACGAGCAGTACTTC. It yields the protein CASSLSQGSYEQYF.

The rearrangement joins TRBV7-9 to TRBJ2-7; D may be TRBD1 (6 bases). V was cut by 5 bases and J by 1 base, with 18 bases left in between. The length of the CDR3 is 16 residues. In germline, CDR1 is SEHNR, CDR2 FQNEAQ (reference sequence). Here the CDR3 DNA reads TGTGCCAGCAGCCCCCCAACAGGGTTGAGTTCCTACGAGCAGTACTTC. Its protein product is CASSPPTGLSSYEQYF.

The genes are TRBV13 and TRBJ2-1; D uncertain. Germline V lookup: CDR1 PRHDT, CDR2 FYEKMQ (reference sequence). The CDR3 is 14 amino acids. V lost 3 bases to trimming and J lost 6 bases, with 12 bases between them. The CDR3 bases are TGTGCCAGCAGCTTCCCGTCGATCAGCAATGAGCAGTTCTTC. It specifies CASSFPSISNEQFF.

CDR3 residues: CASSHRTADTEAFF. Written as DNA, the CDR3 is TGCGCCAGCAGCCATCGGACAGCGGACACTGAAGCTTTCTTT. The chain combines TRBV4-1 with TRBJ1-1; D might be TRBD1 (6 bases). Per germline, CDR1 MGHRA and CDR2 YSYEKL. The CDR3 totals 14 residues. V was clipped by 3 bases and J by 3 bases, with 11 bases between them.